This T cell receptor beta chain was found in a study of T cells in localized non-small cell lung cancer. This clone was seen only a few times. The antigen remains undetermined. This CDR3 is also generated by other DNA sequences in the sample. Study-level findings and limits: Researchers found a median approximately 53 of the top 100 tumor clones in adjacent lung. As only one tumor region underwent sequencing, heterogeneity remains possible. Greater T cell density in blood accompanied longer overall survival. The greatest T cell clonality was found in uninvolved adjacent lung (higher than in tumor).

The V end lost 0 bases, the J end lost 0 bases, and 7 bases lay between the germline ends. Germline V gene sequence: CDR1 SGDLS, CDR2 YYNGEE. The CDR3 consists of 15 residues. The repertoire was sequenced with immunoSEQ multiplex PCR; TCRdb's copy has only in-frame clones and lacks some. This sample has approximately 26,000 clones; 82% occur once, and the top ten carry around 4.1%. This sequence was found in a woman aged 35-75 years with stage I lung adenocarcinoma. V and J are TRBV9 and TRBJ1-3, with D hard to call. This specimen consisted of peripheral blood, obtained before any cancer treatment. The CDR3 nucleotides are TGTGCCAGCAGCGTAGCCGGGCGCTCTGGAAACACCATATATTTT. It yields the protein CASSVAGRSGNTIYF.